This T cell receptor (beta chain) appears in the sequencing data of a study of T-cell reconstitution after alpha-beta-depleted transplantation in children. The study's findings and limits: When one year had passed after transplant, most T-cell counts and diversity came from newly produced T cells. Several hundred graft clones that had expanded were reportedly the source of alpha-beta T cells about two months after transplant. Some patients owed their high day-60 TCRbeta diversity to surviving recipient T cells and thymic progenitors.

The CDR3 contains 12 residues. V lost 6 bases and J lost 11, with 17 bases in between. Unique molecular identifiers featured in how the TCRbeta library was prepared. One entry per CDR3 protein, called by TCRdb with MiXCR from the PCR reads. Of fewer than 750,000 distinct CDR3 sequences listed, more than 20% are singletons. As concerns this clonotype: Its antigen is still unknown.

The sequenced sample was PBMCs, mostly from graft donor cells, obtained 360 days after TCRalphabeta/CD19-depleted stem cell transplant. This chain connects TRBV12-3 or TRBV12-4 to TRBJ2-7; D possibly matches TRBD1 or TRBD2 (5 bases each). The clonotype was recovered from a boy younger than two who had a stem cell transplant for acute myeloid leukemia, so the T cells may come from the graft donor. The CDR3 protein is CASSRAGTPKYF. The CDR3 region has the DNA TGTGCCAGCAGCCGGGCCGGGACCCCTAAGTACTTC.